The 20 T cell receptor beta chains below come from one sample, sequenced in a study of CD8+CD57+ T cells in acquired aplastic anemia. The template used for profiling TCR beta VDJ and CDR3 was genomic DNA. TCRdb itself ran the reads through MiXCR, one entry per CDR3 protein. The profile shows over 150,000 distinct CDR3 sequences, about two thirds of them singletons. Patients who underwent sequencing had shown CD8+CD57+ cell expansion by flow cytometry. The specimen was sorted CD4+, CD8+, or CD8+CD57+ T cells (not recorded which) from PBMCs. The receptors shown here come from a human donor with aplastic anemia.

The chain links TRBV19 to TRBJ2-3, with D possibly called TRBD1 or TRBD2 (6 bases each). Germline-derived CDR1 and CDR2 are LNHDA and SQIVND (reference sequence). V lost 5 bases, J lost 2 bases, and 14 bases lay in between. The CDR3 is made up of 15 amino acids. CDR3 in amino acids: CASSPKGGPTDTQYF. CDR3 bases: TGTGCCAGTAGTCCGAAGGGGGGCCCCACAGATACGCAGTATTTT.

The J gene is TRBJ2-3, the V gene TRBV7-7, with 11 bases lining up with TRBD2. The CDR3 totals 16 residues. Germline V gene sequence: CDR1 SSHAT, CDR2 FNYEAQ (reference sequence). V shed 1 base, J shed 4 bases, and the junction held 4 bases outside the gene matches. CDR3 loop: CASSLGLAGTSDTQYF. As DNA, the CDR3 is TGTGCCAGCAGCTTAGGACTAGCGGGGACATCAGATACGCAGTATTTT.

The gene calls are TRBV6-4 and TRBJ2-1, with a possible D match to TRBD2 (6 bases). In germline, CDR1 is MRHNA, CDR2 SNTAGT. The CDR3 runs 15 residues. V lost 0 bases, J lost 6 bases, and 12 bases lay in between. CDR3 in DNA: TGTGCCAGCAGTGACTCGGATGCCGGGGGCAATGAGCAGTTCTTC. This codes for CASSDSDAGGNEQFF.

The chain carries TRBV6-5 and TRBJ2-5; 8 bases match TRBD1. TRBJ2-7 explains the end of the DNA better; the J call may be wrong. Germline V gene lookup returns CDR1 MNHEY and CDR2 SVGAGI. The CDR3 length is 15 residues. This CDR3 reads CASSYLGQGGNEQYF. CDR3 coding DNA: TGTGCCAGCAGTTACCTCGGACAGGGTGGGAACGAGCAGTACTTC.

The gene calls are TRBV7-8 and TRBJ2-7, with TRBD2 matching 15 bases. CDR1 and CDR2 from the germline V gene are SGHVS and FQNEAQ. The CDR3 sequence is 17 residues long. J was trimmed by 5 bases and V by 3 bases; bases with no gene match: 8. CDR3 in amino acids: CASSFRGTSGRKDEQYF. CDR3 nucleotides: TGTGCCAGCAGCTTTAGGGGGACTAGCGGGAGGAAGGACGAGCAGTACTTC.

The CDR3 protein is CASSLVASGGQEAQYF. Here the CDR3 DNA reads TGCGCCAGCAGCTTGGTAGCTAGCGGGGGGCAAGAGGCCCAGTACTTC. The chain carries TRBV5-1 and TRBJ2-7, with 11 bases fitting TRBD2. CDR1 and CDR2 (germline): SGHRS, YFSETQ. The V segment lost 0 bases and the J segment 10 bases; nucleotides outside the gene matches: 12. This CDR3 contains 16 residues.

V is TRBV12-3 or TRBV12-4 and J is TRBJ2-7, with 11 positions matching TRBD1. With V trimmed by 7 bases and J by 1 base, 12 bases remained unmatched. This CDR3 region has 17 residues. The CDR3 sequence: CASTPGQGVPPSYEQYF. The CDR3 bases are TGTGCCAGCACCCCGGGACAGGGGGTTCCACCTTCCTACGAGCAGTACTTC.

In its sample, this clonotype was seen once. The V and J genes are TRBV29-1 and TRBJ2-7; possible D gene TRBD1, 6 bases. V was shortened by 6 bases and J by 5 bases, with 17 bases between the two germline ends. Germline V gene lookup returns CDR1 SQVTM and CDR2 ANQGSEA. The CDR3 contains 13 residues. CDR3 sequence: CSVRTVLLDEQYF. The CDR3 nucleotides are TGCAGCGTCCGGACAGTCCTGTTAGACGAGCAGTACTTC.

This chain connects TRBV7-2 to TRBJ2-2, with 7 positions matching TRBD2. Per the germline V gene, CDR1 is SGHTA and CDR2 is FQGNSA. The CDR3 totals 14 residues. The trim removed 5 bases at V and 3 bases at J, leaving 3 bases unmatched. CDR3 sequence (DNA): TGTGCCAGCAGCCATAGCGGGTACACCGGGGAGCTGTTTTTT. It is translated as CASSHSGYTGELFF.

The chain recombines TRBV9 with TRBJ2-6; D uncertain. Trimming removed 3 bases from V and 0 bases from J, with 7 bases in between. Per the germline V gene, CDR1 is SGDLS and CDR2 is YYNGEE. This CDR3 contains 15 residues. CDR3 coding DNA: TGTGCCAGCAGCGCTGAGTCCTCTGGGGCCAACGTCCTGACTTTC. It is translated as CASSAESSGANVLTF.

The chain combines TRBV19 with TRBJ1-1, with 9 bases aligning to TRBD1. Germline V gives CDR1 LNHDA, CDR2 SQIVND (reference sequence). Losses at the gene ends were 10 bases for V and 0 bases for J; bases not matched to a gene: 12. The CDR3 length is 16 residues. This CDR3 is CATLPRDRAMNTEAFF. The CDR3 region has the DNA TGTGCCACCTTACCCCGGGACAGGGCCATGAACACTGAAGCTTTCTTT.

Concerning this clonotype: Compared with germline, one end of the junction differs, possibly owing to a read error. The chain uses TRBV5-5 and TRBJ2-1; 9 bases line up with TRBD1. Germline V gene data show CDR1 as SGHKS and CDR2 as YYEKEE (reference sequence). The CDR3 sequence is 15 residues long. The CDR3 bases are TGCGCCAGCAGCCGAACAGGGGGCAGGGACAATGAGCAGTTCTTC. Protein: CASSRTGGRDNEQFF.

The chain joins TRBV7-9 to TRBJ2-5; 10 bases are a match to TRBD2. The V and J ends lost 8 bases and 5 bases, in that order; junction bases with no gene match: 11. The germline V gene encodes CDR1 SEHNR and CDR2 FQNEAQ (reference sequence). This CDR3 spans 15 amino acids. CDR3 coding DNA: TGTGCCAGCGTCCGGACTAGCGGTGACGATGAGACCCAGTACTTC. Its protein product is CASVRTSGDDETQYF.

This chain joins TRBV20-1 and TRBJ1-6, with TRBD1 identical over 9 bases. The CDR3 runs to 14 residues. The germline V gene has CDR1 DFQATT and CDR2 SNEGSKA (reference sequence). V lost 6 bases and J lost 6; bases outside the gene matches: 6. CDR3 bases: TGCAGTGCCCGACAGGGGGGTCCTAATTCACCCCTCCACTTT. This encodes CSARQGGPNSPLHF.

CDR3 sequence (DNA): TGTGCCACCGGACAGGGACTGATTGGGCAGCCCCAGCATTTT. It translates to CATGQGLIGQPQHF. The J gene is TRBJ1-5, the V gene TRBV10-3, with 8 bases that match TRBD1. Germline trimming cut 10 bases from V and 7 bases from J; bases unmatched to any gene: 12. Germline CDR1 ENHRY, CDR2 SYGVKD. This CDR3 has 14 amino acids.

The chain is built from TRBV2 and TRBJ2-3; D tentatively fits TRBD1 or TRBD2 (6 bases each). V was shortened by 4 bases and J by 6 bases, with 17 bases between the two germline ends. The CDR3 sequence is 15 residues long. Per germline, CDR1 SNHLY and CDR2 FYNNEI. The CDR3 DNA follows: TGTGCCAGCAGTGGAACGGGGGCCTATGGGGATACGCAGTATTTT. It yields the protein CASSGTGAYGDTQYF. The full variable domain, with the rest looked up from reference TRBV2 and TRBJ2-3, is EPEVTQTPSHQVTQMGQEVILRCVPISNHLYFYWYRQILGQKVEFLVSFYNNEISEKSEIFDDQFSVERPDGSNFTLKIRSTKLEDSAMYFCASSGTGAYGDTQYFGPGTRLTVL.

The CDR3 spells CATSRDLGWGGYQETQYF. The DNA for the CDR3 is TGTGCCACCAGCAGAGATTTGGGTTGGGGAGGGTACCAAGAGACCCAGTACTTC. The chain joins TRBV15 to TRBJ2-5; 7 bases match TRBD2. V was pared by 0 bases and J by 0 bases, with 10 bases of the junction left unmatched. Germline assignment: CDR1 LNHNV and CDR2 YYDKDF (reference sequence). This CDR3 has 18 residues.

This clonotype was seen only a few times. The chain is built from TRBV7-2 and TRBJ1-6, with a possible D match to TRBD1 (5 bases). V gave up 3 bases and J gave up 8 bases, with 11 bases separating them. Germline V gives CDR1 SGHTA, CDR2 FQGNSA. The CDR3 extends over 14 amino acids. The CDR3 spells CASSFWRDDSPLHF. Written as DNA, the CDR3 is TGTGCCAGCAGCTTCTGGAGGGACGATTCACCCCTCCACTTT. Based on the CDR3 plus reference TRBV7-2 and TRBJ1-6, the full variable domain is GAGVSQSPSNKVTEKGKDVELRCDPISGHTALYWYRQSLGQGLEFLIYFQGNSAPDKSGLPSDRFSAERTGGSVSTLTIQRTQQEDSAVYLCASSFWRDDSPLHFGNGTRLTVT.

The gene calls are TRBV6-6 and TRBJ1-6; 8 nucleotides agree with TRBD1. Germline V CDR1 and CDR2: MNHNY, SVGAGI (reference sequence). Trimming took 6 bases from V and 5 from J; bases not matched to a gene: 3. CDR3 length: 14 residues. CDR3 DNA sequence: TGTGCCAGCAGCGCGACAGGGGATAATTCACCCCTCCACTTT. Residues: CASSATGDNSPLHF.

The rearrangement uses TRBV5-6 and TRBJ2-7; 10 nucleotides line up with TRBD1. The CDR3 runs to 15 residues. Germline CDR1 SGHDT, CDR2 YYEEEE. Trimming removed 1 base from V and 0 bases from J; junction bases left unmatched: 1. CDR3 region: CASSLRDRGSYEQYF. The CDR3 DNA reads TGTGCCAGCAGCTTGCGGGACAGGGGCTCCTACGAGCAGTACTTC.